The 21 T cell receptor beta chains reported below all come from one sample, sequenced in a study of cytomegalovirus exposure and HLA in healthy donors. The PCR had 60 Vbeta and 13 Jbeta primers. Sequencing was performed with immunoSEQ multiplex PCR; in TCRdb, only in-frame clones are kept and a portion is missing. The sample yields roughly 150,000 clones, approximately 88% seen once. The sequenced material came from PBMCs. Receptors were obtained from a boy aged 2-9 years in good health and CMV-seronegative.

The rearrangement links TRBV6-6 to TRBJ2-3; TRBD2 matches at 7 bases. The CDR3 runs 16 residues. The V gene end was trimmed by 2 bases and the J gene end by 0 bases; junction bases not matched to a gene: 5. Per germline, CDR1 MNHNY and CDR2 SVGAGI (reference sequence). The CDR3 DNA follows: TGTGCCAGCAGTTACAGGGAGGGGCGGAGCACAGATACGCAGTATTTT. It yields the protein CASSYREGRSTDTQYF.

The gene calls are TRBV19 and TRBJ1-4; D is unresolved. Trimming shortened V by 1 base and J by 3 bases, and 9 bases separated the two germline ends. The CDR3 has 15 residues. Germline V CDR1 and CDR2: LNHDA, SQIVND (reference sequence). For the CDR3, the DNA is TGTGCCAGTAGTATAGGTGAATGGCCTAATGAAAAACTGTTTTTT. Its protein product is CASSIGEWPNEKLFF.

The J gene is TRBJ2-7, the V gene TRBV2, with D possibly being TRBD2 (5 bases). This CDR3 spans 15 amino acids. The V and J ends lost 4 bases and 6 bases respectively, with 19 bases between them. CDR1 SNHLY and CDR2 FYNNEI come from the germline V gene. In DNA form, the CDR3 reads TGTGCCAGCAGTGGGACTCTCTACGCTCCTCTCGAGCAGTACTTC. Protein product: CASSGTLYAPLEQYF.

This clone has only one observation. The chain has TRBV7-5 and TRBJ1-4; the table's D call, TRBD1, has no DNA check behind it. TRBV7-5 constitutes a pseudogene. CDR3 length equals 18 residues. In DNA, the CDR3 is TGTGCCAGAAGCTCCCCGGGACAGCACCCCACAACTAATGAAAAACTGTTTTTT. Protein product: CARSSPGQHPTTNEKLFF.

CDR3 region: CAISAASGGSQETQYF. DNA for the CDR3: TGTGCCATCAGTGCCGCTAGCGGGGGGTCCCAAGAGACCCAGTACTTC. The chain is built from TRBV10-3 and TRBJ2-5, with TRBD2 matching 11 bases. The CDR3 loop spans 16 amino acids. Germline CDR1 is ENHRY and CDR2 is SYGVKD. Trimming removed 4 bases from V and 1 base from J; junction bases left unmatched: 5.

The chain combines TRBV10-3 with TRBJ2-7, with TRBD1 matching over 10 bases. CDR1 and CDR2 (germline): ENHRY, SYGVKD. The junction had 19 bases not matched to a gene; V was cut back by 11 bases and J by 6 bases. This CDR3 spans 16 amino acids. The CDR3 DNA sequence: TGTGCCTTCCGACAGGGGGCGCTTCAAAGATACGCCGAGCAGTACGTC. This translates into CAFRQGALQRYAEQYV.

Only a few counts were recorded for this clone. V and J are TRBV25-1 and TRBJ2-5, with 11 bases that match TRBD2. The trim removed 6 bases at V and 3 bases at J, leaving 0 bases unmatched. The CDR3 consists of 13 residues. The V gene's germline CDR1 is MGHDK and CDR2 SYGVNS. CDR3 in DNA: TGTGCCAGCAGACTAGCGGGAGAAGAGACCCAGTACTTC. It specifies CASRLAGEETQYF.

The CDR3 sequence is CASSKLQGALNTEAFF. The CDR3, as DNA: TGTGCCAGCAGCAAGTTACAGGGGGCCTTGAACACTGAAGCTTTCTTT. This chain links TRBV5-4 with TRBJ1-1, with TRBD1 matching over 9 bases. The V and J ends lost 4 bases and 0 bases, in that order; junction bases with no gene match: 7. The CDR3 has 16 residues. Germline-derived CDR1 and CDR2 are SGHNT and YYREEE (reference sequence).

The chain employs TRBV30 and TRBJ1-4; D is ambiguous. Germline CDR1 GTSNPN, CDR2 SVGIG (reference sequence). V shed 0 bases and J shed 7 bases, with 12 bases lying between them. The CDR3 has 14 residues. The CDR3 sequence is CAWSVWEFGEKLFF. The DNA for the CDR3 is TGTGCCTGGAGTGTATGGGAGTTTGGTGAAAAACTGTTTTTT. Variable domain in full (rest from reference TRBV30 and TRBJ1-4): SQTIHQWPATLVQPVGSPLSLECTVEGTSNPNLYWYRQAAGRGLQLLFYSVGIGQISSEVPQNLSASRPQDRQFILSSKKLLLSDSGFYLCAWSVWEFGEKLFFGSGTQLSVL.

V gene TRBV6-5 combines with J gene TRBJ1-6, with 7 positions matching TRBD1. The CDR3 sequence is 16 residues long. Germline CDR1 reads MNHEY; CDR2 reads SVGAGI. J lost 7 bases, V lost 2 bases, and 8 bases had no gene match. CDR3 residues: CASSYRTGRRNSPLHF. In nucleotides, the CDR3 is TGTGCCAGCAGTTACCGGACAGGTCGGCGGAATTCACCCCTCCACTTT.

The chain couples TRBV28 to TRBJ2-5, with TRBD1 matching over 9 bases. The ends lost 5 bases at V and 2 bases at J; junction bases unmatched: 12. In germline, CDR1 is MDHEN, CDR2 SYDVKM. The CDR3 extends over 17 amino acids. The chain's CDR3 is CASSVQGAPSGQETQYF. CDR3 bases: TGTGCCAGCAGTGTACAGGGGGCTCCCTCCGGACAAGAGACCCAGTACTTC. The variable domain in full, with the rest retrieved from reference TRBV28 and TRBJ2-5, is DVKVTQSSRYLVKRTGEKVFLECVQDMDHENMFWYRQDPGLGLRLIYFSYDVKMKEKGDIPEGYSVSREKKERFSLILESASTNQTSMYLCASSVQGAPSGQETQYFGPGTRLLVL.

The rearrangement joins TRBV12-2 to TRBJ1-2. TRBV12-2 is designated a pseudogene. This CDR3 spans 14 amino acids. The CDR3 is CASRLYWGREGYTF. CDR3 bases: TGTGCAAGTCGCTTATACTGGGGACGGGAGGGCTACACCTTC.

This clone was recorded once. The CDR3 DNA is TGTGCCAGTAGTCCCCAGGGGGCTGCCTCTGGAAACACCATATATTTT. It yields the protein CASSPQGAASGNTIYF. The chain is built from TRBV19 and TRBJ1-3; 8 bases map to TRBD1. Germline assignment: CDR1 LNHDA and CDR2 SQIVND (reference sequence). The junction had 6 bases not matched to a gene; V was cut back by 5 bases and J by 0 bases. CDR3 length: 16 amino acids.

The genes are TRBV5-8 and TRBJ2-1; 8 positions match TRBD1. Germline CDR1 reads SGHTS; CDR2 reads YDEGEE. J was trimmed by 1 base and V by 6 bases; bases with no gene match: 6. The CDR3 totals 15 residues. The chain's CDR3 is CASTHRDRSYNEQFF. For the CDR3, the DNA is TGTGCCAGCACCCACCGGGACAGGTCCTACAATGAGCAGTTCTTC.

The rearrangement joins TRBV4-2 to TRBJ2-1, with TRBD2 matching 7 bases. This CDR3 has 16 amino acids. V gave up 0 bases and J gave up 10 bases; unmatched junction bases: 12. CDR1 is LGHNA, CDR2 YNFKEQ, per germline. The CDR3, as DNA: TGTGCCAGCAGCCAAGAGGGATCGGGAGGAATAGAGGAGCAGTTCTTC. It encodes CASSQEGSGGIEEQFF.

The chain links TRBV21-1 to TRBJ2-6; TRBD1, as called in the table, went unchecked against the DNA. TRBV21-1 represents a pseudogene. The CDR3 extends over 18 amino acids. CDR3 protein: CASPQQGAQLIGANVLTF. The DNA for the CDR3 is TGTGCCAGCCCCCAACAGGGGGCGCAACTGATTGGGGCCAACGTCCTGACTTTC.

Here the CDR3 DNA reads TGCAGCGCCTACGGGACAGGCTACTACGAGCAGTACTTC. This codes for CSAYGTGYYEQYF. The gene calls are TRBV29-1 and TRBJ2-7, with 8 bases aligning to TRBD1. Germline V gene data show CDR1 as SQVTM and CDR2 as ANQGSEA. The CDR3 has 13 residues. With V trimmed by 7 bases and J by 3 bases, 8 bases remained unmatched.

This clone has a single count. This chain uses TRBV7-9 with TRBJ2-7; 7 bases are shared with TRBD1. V dropped 5 bases and J dropped 3; count of bases not matched to a gene: 4. CDR3 size: 13 residues. Per germline, CDR1 SEHNR and CDR2 FQNEAQ (reference sequence). The CDR3, as DNA: TGTGCCAGCAGCAGGGGACAGAACTACGAGCAGTACGTC. The encoded protein is CASSRGQNYEQYV.

CDR3 bases: TGTGCCTGGAGGACACTGAACACTGAAGCTTTCTTT. Its protein product is CAWRTLNTEAFF. V and J are TRBV30 and TRBJ1-1; D unclear. Germline V gene sequence: CDR1 GTSNPN, CDR2 SVGIG (reference sequence). V dropped 3 bases and J dropped 0 bases, with 5 bases sitting between them. CDR3 length equals 12 residues.

This clone was seen only once. V and J are TRBV6-6 and TRBJ2-5, with TRBD1 as a possible D gene (5 bases). The germline V gene has CDR1 MNHNY and CDR2 SVGAGI (reference sequence). The CDR3 has 14 amino acids. V was pared by 8 bases and J by 1 base, with 14 bases between. Here the CDR3 DNA reads TGTGCCAGCTCCACCCAGGGTGGCCAAGAGACCCAGTACTTC. Translated: CASSTQGGQETQYF.

The chain combines TRBV6-5 with TRBJ1-2, with TRBD1 matching over 10 bases. The CDR3 sequence is 15 residues long. Germline V lookup: CDR1 MNHEY, CDR2 SVGAGI. The ends lost 6 bases at V and 4 bases at J; junction bases unmatched: 8. CDR3 nucleotides: TGTGCCAGCAGGAGAGGGACAGGGGATGGCTATGGCTACACCTTC. Amino acids: CASRRGTGDGYGYTF.